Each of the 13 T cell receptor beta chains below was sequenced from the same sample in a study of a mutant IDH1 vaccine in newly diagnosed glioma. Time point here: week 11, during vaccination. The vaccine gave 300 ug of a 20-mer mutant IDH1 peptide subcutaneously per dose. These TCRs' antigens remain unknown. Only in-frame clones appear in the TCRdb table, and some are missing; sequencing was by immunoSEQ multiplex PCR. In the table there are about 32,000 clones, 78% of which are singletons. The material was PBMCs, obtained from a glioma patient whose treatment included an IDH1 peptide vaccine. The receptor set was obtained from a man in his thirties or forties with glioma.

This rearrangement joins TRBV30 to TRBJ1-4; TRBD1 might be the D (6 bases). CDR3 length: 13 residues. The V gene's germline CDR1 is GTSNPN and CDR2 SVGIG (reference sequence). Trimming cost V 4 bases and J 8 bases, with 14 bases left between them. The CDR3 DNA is TGTGCCTGGACCAAATCAGGGGCAGAAAAACTGTTTTTT. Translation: CAWTKSGAEKLFF.

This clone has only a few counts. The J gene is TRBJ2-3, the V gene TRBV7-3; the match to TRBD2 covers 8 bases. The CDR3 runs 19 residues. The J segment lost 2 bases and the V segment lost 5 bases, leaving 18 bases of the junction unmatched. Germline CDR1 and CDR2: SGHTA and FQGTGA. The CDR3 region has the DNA TGTGCCAGCAGCCTACGGACTATCCGGGGGACTAGATACACAGATACGCAGTATTTT. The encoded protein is CASSLRTIRGTRYTDTQYF.

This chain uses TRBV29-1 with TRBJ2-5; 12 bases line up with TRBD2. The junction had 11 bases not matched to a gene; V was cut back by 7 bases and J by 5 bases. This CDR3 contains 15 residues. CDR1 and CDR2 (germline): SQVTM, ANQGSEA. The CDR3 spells CSAVTSGSPGETQYF. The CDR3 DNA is TGCAGCGCCGTGACTAGCGGGAGCCCCGGGGAGACCCAGTACTTC.

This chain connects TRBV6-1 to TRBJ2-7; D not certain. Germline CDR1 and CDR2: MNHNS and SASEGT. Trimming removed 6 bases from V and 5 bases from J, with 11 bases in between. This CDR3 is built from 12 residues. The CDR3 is CASSADLDEQYF. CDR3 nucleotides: TGTGCCAGCAGCGCGGACCTCGACGAGCAGTACTTC.

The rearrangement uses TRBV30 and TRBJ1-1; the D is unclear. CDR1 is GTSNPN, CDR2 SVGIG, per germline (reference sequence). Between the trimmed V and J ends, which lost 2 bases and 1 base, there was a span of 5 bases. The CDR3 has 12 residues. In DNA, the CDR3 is TGTGCCTGGAGTCCAAAGAACACTGAAGCTTTCTTT. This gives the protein CAWSPKNTEAFF.

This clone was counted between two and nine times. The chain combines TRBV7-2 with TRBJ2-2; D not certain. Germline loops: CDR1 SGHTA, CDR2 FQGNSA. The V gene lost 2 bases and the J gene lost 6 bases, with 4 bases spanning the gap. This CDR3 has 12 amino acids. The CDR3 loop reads CASSLHSGELFF. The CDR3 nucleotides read TGTGCCAGCAGCTTACACTCCGGGGAGCTGTTTTTT. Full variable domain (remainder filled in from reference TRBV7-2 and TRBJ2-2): GAGVSQSPSNKVTEKGKDVELRCDPISGHTALYWYRQSLGQGLEFLIYFQGNSAPDKSGLPSDRFSAERTGGSVSTLTIQRTQQEDSAVYLCASSLHSGELFFGEGSRLTVL.

This CDR3 reads CSVEADRDTEAFF. The CDR3 region has the DNA TGCAGCGTTGAAGCGGACAGGGACACTGAAGCTTTCTTT. The gene calls are TRBV29-1 and TRBJ1-1; 8 nucleotides line up with TRBD1. With V trimmed by 1 base and J by 3 bases, 1 base remained unmatched. Germline V gene sequence: CDR1 SQVTM, CDR2 ANQGSEA. The CDR3 totals 13 residues.

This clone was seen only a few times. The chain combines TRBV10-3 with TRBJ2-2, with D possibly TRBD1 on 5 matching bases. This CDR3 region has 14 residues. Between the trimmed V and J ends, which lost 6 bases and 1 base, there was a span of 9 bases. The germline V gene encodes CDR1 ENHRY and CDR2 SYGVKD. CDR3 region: CAIRTVMNTGELFF. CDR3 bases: TGTGCCATCAGGACAGTTATGAACACCGGGGAGCTGTTTTTT.

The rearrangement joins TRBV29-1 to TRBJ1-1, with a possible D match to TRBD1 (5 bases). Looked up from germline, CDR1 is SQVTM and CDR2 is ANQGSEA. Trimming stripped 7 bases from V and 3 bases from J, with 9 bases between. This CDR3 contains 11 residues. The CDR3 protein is CSGSGYTEAFF. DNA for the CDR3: TGCAGCGGATCAGGGTACACTGAAGCTTTCTTT.

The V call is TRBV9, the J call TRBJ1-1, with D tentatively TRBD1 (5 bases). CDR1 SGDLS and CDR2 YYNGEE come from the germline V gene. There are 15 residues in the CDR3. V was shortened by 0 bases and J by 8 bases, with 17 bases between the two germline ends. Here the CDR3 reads CASSVGGWRAGEAFF. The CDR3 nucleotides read TGTGCCAGCAGCGTAGGGGGATGGCGGGCAGGGGAAGCTTTCTTT.

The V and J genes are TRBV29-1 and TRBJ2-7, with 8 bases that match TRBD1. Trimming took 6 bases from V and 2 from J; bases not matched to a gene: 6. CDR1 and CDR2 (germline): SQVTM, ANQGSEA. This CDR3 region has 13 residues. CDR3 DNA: TGCAGCGTGACTGGACAGGGAGCCTACGAGCAGTACTTC. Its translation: CSVTGQGAYEQYF.

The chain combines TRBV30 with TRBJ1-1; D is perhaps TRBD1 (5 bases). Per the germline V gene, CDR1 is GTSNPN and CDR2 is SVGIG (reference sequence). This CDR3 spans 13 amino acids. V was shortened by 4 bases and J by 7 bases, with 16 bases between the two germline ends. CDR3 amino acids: CAWTLAGRSEAFF. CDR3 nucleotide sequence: TGTGCCTGGACCCTCGCGGGGCGGAGTGAAGCTTTCTTT.

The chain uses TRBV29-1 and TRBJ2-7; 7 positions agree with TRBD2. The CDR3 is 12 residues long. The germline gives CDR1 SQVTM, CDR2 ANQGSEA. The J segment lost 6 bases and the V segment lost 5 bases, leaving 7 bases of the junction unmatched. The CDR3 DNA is TGCAGCGTTTATGCGGGAGCGGGCGAGCAGTACTTC. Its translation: CSVYAGAGEQYF.